This TCR beta chain was profiled in a study of T-cell memory formation after mild COVID-19. Losses at the gene ends were 0 bases for V and 5 bases for J; bases not matched to a gene: 4. Germline V gives CDR1 SGHRS, CDR2 YFSETQ. The CDR3 has 14 amino acids. One entry per CDR3 protein, called by TCRdb with MiXCR from the 5' RACE reads. This table has 30,000 to 45,000 distinct CDR3 sequences, over 9.5% appearing once. The source is a man between 18 and 29 years old who had mild COVID-19 (a few samples of this study predate the infection). Cell type and time point are not known. The sequencing sample was made of PBMCs or a T cell subset sorted from them (not recorded which). This rearrangement joins TRBV5-1 to TRBJ2-5, with 7 bases aligning to TRBD1. The CDR3 sequence is CASSLALGQETQYF. In DNA form, the CDR3 reads TGCGCCAGCAGCTTGGCTTTGGGACAGGAGACCCAGTACTTC.